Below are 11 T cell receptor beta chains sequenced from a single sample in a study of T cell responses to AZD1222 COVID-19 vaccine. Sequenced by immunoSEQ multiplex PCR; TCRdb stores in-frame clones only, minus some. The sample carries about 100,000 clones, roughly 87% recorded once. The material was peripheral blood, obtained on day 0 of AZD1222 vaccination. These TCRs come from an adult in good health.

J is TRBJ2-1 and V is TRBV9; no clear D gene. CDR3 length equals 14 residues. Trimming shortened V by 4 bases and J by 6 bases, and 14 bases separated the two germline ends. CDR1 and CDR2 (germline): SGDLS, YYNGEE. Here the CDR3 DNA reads TGTGCCAGCAGCTCCTCTGGCATGGGCAATGAGCAGTTCTTC. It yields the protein CASSSSGMGNEQFF.

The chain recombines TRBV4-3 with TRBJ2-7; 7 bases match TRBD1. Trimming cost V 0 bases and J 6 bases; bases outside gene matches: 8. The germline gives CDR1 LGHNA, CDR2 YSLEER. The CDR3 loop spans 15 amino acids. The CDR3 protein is CASSQETGQSREQYF. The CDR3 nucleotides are TGCGCCAGCAGCCAAGAGACAGGGCAAAGCCGCGAGCAGTACTTC.

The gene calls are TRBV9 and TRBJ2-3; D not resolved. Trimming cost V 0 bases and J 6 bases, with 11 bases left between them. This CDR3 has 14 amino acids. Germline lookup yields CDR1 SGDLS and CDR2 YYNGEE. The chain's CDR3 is CASSVGQSTDTQYF. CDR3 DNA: TGTGCCAGCAGCGTAGGTCAGTCAACTGATACGCAGTATTTT.

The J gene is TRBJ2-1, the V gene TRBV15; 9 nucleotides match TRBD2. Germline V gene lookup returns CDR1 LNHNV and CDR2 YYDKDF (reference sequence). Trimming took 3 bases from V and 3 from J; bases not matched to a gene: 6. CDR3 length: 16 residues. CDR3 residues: CATSRISGGLYNEQFF. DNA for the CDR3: TGTGCCACCAGCAGGATTAGCGGGGGCCTCTACAATGAGCAGTTCTTC.

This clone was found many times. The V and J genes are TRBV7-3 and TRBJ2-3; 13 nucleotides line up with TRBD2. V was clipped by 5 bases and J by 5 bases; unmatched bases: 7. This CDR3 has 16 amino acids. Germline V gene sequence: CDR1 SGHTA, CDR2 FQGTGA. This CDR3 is CASSLGLAGDRDTQYF. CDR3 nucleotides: TGTGCCAGCAGCCTCGGACTAGCGGGGGATCGAGATACGCAGTATTTT.

CDR3 nucleotides: TGTGCCAGCAGCGGGACTAGCGAGTACAATGAGCAGTTCTTC. Its translation is CASSGTSEYNEQFF. The chain joins TRBV2 to TRBJ2-1; 10 bases align to TRBD2. V trimming: 6 bases; J trimming: 4 bases; junction bases outside the gene matches: 3. This CDR3 contains 14 residues. Germline CDR1 reads SNHLY; CDR2 reads FYNNEI.

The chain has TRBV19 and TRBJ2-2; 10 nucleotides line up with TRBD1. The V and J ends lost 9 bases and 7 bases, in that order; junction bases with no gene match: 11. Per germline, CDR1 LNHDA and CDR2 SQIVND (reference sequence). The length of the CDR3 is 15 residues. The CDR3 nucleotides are TGTGCCAGCTTCCCGGGACAGGGGTTTATCGGGGAGCTGTTTTTT. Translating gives CASFPGQGFIGELFF.

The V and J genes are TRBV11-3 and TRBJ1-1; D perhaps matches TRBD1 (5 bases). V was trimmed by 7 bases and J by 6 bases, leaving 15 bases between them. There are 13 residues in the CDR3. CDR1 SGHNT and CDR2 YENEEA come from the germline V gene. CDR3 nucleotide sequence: TGTGCCAGCACCTCAAGGGGAGGGTCTGAAGCTTTCTTT. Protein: CASTSRGGSEAFF.

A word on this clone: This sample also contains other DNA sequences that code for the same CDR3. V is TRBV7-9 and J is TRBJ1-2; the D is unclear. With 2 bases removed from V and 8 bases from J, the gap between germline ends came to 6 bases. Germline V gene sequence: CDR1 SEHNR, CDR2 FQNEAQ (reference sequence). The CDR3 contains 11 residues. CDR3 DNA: TGTGCCAGCAGCTTATTAGGCGGCTACACCTTC. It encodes CASSLLGGYTF. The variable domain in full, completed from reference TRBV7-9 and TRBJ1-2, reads DTGVSQNPRHKITKRGQNVTFRCDPISEHNRLYWYRQTLGQGPEFLTYFQNEAQLEKSRLLSDRFSAERPKGSFSTLEIQRTEQGDSAMYLCASSLLGGYTFGSGTRLTVV.

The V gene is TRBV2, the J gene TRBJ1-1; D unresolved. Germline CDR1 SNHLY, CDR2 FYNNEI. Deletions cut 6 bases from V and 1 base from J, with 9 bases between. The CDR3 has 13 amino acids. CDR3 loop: CASSQDANTEAFF. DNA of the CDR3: TGTGCCAGCAGCCAGGATGCGAACACTGAAGCTTTCTTT.

The CDR3 is CASSQRAPGDSGNTIYF. CDR3 coding DNA: TGCGCCAGCAGCCAAAGGGCCCCAGGGGACTCTGGAAACACCATATATTTT. The chain carries TRBV4-3 and TRBJ1-3; the D gene is possibly TRBD1 (6 bases). The CDR3 has 17 amino acids. The germline V and J ends were trimmed by 2 bases and 0 bases, with 14 bases remaining between them. CDR1 is LGHNA and CDR2 is YSLEER in the germline V gene.